This TCR beta chain is from a study of identical twins. This clonotype was observed at least ten times. Its antigen is still unknown. Unique molecular identifiers were present on the cDNA, and a universal primer site came from template switching. TCRdb passed the 5' RACE reads through MiXCR, listing each CDR3 protein once. The sample consists of 250,000 to 350,000 distinct CDR3 sequences, about 8% of them appearing once. Study-wide findings and caveats: Beta clonotypes that were abundant in cord blood contained fewer insertions, a pattern absent from memory repertoires. Beta out-of-frame sequences showed weaker excess twin sharing. Without tracking the same donors, conclusions rested on cross-sectional statistical analysis.

The CDR3 loop spans 15 amino acids. Trimming removed 0 bases at V and 1 base at J, with 9 bases between. CDR1 LGHNA and CDR2 YNFKEQ come from the germline V gene. The same sample was also used in a study of yellow fever vaccine responses in identical twins.

The sequenced sample was memory (CD45RO+) T cells sorted from blood. The chain couples TRBV4-2 to TRBJ1-1; no reliable D call. The sequence was collected from a woman between 18 and 29 years old in good health. CDR3 sequence (DNA): TGTGCCAGCAGCCAAGATTCCGCCCGGAACACTGAAGCTTTCTTT. Its protein is CASSQDSARNTEAFF.